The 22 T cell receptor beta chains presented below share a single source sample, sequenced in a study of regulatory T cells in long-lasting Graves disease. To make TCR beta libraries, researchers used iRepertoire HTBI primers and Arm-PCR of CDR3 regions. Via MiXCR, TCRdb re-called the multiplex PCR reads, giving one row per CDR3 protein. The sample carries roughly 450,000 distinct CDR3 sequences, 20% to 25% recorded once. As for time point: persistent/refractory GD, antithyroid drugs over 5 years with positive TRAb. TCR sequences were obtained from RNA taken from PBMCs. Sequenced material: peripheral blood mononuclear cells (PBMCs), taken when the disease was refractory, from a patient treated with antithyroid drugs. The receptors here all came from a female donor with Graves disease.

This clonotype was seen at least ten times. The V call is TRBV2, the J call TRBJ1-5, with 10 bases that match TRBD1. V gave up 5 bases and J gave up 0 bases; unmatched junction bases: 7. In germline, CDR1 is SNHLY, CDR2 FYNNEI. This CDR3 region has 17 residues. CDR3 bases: TGTGCCAGCAGTAGGGACAGGGGAGGAATTAGCAATCAGCCCCAGCATTTT. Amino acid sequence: CASSRDRGGISNQPQHF.

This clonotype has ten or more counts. CDR3: CSARPLRTSDSYEQYF. The CDR3, as DNA: TGCAGTGCTAGACCCCTCCGGACTAGCGACTCCTACGAGCAGTACTTC. The V and J genes are TRBV20-1 and TRBJ2-7; 9 bases match TRBD2. The CDR3 is made up of 16 amino acids. The germline CDR1 and CDR2 sequences are DFQATT and SNEGSKA (reference sequence). After removal of 2 bases from V and 0 bases from J, the junction contained 8 bases not matched to a gene.

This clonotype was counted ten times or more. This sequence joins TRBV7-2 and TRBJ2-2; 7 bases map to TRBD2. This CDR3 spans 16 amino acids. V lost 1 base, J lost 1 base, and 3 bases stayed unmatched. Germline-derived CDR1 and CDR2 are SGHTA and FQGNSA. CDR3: CASSLVPSGNTGELFF. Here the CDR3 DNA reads TGTGCCAGCAGCTTAGTCCCTAGCGGGAACACCGGGGAGCTGTTTTTT.

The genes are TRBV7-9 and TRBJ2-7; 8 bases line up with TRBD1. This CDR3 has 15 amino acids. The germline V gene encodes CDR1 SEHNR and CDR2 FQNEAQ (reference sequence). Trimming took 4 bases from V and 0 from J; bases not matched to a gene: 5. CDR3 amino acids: CASSSTTGGSYEQYF. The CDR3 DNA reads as TGTGCCAGCAGCTCGACCACAGGGGGCTCCTACGAGCAGTACTTC.

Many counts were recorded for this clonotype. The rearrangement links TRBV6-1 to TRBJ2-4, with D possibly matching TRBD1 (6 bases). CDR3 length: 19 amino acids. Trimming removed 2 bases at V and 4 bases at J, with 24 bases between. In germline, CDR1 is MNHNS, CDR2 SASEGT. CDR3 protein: CASSEPLGLWDNVKNIQYF. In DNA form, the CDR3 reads TGTGCCAGCAGTGAACCTCTTGGGCTCTGGGACAACGTGAAAAACATTCAGTACTTC.

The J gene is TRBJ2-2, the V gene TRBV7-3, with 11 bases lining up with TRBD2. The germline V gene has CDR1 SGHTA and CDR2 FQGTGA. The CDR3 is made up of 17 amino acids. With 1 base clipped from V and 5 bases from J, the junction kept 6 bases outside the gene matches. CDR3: CASSLSLAGGRTGELFF. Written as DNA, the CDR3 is TGTGCCAGCAGCTTAAGCTTAGCGGGAGGGCGTACCGGGGAGCTGTTTTTT.

The CDR3 DNA reads TGTGCCAGCAGCCAAGGCGGGGGAAAAGAGACCCAGTACTTC. Protein sequence: CASSQGGGKETQYF. The chain combines TRBV3-1 with TRBJ2-5, with 7 nucleotides matching TRBD2. Per germline, CDR1 LGHDT and CDR2 YNNKEL (reference sequence). J lost 3 bases, V lost 1 base, and 2 bases had no gene match. CDR3 length: 14 residues.

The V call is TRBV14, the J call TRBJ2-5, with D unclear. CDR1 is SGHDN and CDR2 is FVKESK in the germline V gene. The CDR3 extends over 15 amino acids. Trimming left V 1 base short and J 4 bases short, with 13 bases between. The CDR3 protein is CASSQASRSTETQYF. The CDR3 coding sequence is TGTGCCAGCAGCCAAGCATCGCGGTCTACAGAGACCCAGTACTTC.

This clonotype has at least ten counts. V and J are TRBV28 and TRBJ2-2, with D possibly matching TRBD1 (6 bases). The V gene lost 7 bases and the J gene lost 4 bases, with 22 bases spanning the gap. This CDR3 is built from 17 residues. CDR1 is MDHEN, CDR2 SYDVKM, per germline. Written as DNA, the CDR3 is TGTGCCAGCAATACCGAGACAGGACCCCGGGTCACCGGGGAGCTGTTTTTT. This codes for CASNTETGPRVTGELFF.

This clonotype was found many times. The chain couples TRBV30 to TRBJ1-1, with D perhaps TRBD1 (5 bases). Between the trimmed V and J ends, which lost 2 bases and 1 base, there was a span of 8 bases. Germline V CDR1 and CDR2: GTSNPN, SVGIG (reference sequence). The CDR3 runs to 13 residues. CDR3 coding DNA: TGTGCCTGGAGTCCAGGGAGGAACACTGAAGCTTTCTTT. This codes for CAWSPGRNTEAFF.

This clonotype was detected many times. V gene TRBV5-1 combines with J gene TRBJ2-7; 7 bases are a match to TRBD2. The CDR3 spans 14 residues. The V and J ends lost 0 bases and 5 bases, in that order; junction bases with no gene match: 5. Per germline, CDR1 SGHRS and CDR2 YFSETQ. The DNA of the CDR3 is TGCGCCAGCAGCTTGGGCGCGGGAGCCAACGAGCAGTACTTC. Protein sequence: CASSLGAGANEQYF.

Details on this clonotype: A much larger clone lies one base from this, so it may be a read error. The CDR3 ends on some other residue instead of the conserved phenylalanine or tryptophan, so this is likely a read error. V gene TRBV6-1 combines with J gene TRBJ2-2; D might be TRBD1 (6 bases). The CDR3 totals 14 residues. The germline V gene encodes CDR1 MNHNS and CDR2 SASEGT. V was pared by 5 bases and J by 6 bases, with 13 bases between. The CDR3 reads CASSRGQYPGELFS. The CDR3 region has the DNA TGTGCCAGCAGTAGAGGACAGTACCCCGGGGAGCTGTTTTCT.

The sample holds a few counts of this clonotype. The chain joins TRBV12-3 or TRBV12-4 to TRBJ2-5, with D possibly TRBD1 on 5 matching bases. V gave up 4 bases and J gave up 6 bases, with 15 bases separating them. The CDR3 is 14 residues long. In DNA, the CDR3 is TGTGCCAGCAGTTCCCCCAGGGAATCCCAGACCCAGTACTTC. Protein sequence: CASSSPRESQTQYF.

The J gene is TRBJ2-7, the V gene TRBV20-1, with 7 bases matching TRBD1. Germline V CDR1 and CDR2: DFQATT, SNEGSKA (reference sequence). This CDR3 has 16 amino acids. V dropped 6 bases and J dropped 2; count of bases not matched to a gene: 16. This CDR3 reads CSATGRPTGNTYEQYF. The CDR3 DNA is TGCAGTGCCACCGGCCGACCGACAGGGAACACCTACGAGCAGTACTTC.

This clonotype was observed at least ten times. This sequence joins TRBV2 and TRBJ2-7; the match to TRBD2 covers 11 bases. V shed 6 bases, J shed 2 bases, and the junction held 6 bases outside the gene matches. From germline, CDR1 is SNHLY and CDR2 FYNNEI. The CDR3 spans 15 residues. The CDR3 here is CASSGKTSGTYEQYF. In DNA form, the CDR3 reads TGTGCCAGCAGCGGGAAGACTAGCGGGACCTACGAGCAGTACTTC. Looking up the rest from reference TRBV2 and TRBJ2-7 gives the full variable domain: EPEVTQTPSHQVTQMGQEVILRCVPISNHLYFYWYRQILGQKVEFLVSFYNNEISEKSEIFDDQFSVERPDGSNFTLKIRSTKLEDSAMYFCASSGKTSGTYEQYFGPGTRLTVT.

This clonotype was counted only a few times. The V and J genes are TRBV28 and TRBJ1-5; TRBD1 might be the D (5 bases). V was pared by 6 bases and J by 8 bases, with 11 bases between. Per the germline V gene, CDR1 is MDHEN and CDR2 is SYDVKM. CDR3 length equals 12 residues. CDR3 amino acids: CASRIVGEPQHF. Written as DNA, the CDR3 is TGTGCCAGCAGGATCGTAGGGGAGCCCCAGCATTTT.

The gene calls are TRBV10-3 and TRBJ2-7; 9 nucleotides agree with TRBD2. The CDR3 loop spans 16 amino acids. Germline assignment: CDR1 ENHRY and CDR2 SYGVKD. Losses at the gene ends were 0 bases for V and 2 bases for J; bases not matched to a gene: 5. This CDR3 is CAISESRAGGPYEQYF. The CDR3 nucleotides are TGTGCCATCAGTGAGTCGAGAGCGGGAGGACCCTACGAGCAGTACTTC.

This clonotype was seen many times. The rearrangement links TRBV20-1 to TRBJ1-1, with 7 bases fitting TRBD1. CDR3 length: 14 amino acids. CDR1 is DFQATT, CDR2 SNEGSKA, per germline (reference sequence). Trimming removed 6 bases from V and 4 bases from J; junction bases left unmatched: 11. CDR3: CSAPSRQGATEAFF. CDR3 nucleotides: TGCAGTGCCCCCAGCCGACAGGGTGCCACTGAAGCTTTCTTT.

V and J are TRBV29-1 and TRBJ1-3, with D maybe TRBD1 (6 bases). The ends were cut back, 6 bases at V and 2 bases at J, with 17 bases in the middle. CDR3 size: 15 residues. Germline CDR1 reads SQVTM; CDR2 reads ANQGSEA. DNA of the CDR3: TGCAGCGTCTCTTATGACAGGCATCCTGGAAACACCATATATTTT. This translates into CSVSYDRHPGNTIYF.

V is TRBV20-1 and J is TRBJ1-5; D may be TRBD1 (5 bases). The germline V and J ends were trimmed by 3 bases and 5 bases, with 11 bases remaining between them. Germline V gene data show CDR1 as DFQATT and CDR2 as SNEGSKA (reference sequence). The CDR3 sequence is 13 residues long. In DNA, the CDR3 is TGCAGTGCTAGCCGCGGGACTTATCAGCCCCAGCATTTT. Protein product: CSASRGTYQPQHF.

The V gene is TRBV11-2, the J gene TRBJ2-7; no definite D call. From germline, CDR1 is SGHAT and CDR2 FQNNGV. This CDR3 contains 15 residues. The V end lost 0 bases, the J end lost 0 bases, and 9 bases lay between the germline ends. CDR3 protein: CASSLDRTSSYEQYF. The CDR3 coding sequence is TGTGCCAGCAGCTTAGACAGGACCAGCTCCTACGAGCAGTACTTC.

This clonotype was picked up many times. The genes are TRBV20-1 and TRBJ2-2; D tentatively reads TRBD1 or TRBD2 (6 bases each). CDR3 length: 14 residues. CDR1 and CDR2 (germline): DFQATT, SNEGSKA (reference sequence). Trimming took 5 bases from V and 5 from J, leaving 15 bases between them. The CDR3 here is CSAGGPLGTGELFF. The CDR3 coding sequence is TGCAGTGCTGGGGGGCCCCTGGGGACCGGGGAGCTGTTTTTT.